A selection of T cell receptor beta chains follows, all from one sample in a study of cytomegalovirus exposure and HLA in healthy donors. Libraries were prepared by immunoSEQ multiplex PCR; TCRdb keeps only in-frame clonotypes and omits some of them. The data contain around 67,000 clones, approximately 58% of them singletons. Input material: PBMCs. The receptor source for this set is a woman aged 45-60 years in good health and CMV-seronegative. Each CDR3 is given without its conserved first and last residue.

V gene	J gene	CDR3 protein
TRBV4-1	TRBJ1-4	ASSQTGTGEAGEKLF
TRBV19	TRBJ2-1	ASSVREAGAGNEQF
TRBV25-1	TRBJ1-2	ASTLDKAYGYT
TRBV4-2	TRBJ1-2	ASSHLPGQGNYGYT
TRBV29-1	TRBJ2-1	SVEFGRLAEKYNEQF
TRBV5-1	TRBJ2-7	ASSPGEPYEQY
TRBV30	TRBJ1-2	ASQVGTNSVDYT
TRBV4-1	TRBJ1-2	ASSQDRAGGYGYT
TRBV15	TRBJ2-6	ATSRDMGLAGGYGANVLT
TRBV5-6	TRBJ1-2	ASSLQGNYGYT
TRBV19	TRBJ2-1	ASTSREYSVRNEQF
TRBV5-1	TRBJ2-6	ASSPYNSSGANVLT
TRBV30	TRBJ2-2	AWSTGLGAGELF
TRBV4-3	TRBJ1-5	ASSPGTDSYSNQPQH
TRBV9	TRBJ2-2	ASSVGGDTGELF
TRBV2	TRBJ1-1	ASSAGVNTEAF
TRBV7-3	TRBJ2-1	ASSQTGGGPAEQF
TRBV4-1	TRBJ1-1	ASSQDGVEIRGKNTEAF
TRBV5-1	TRBJ2-1	ASSLGLANEQF
TRBV2	TRBJ2-1	ASSVSLAGVNEQF
TRBV9	TRBJ2-5	ASSARDYSETQY
TRBV9	TRBJ1-1	ASRTGNMNTEAF
TRBV12-5	TRBJ2-3	ASGSRQGRSTDTQY
TRBV14	TRBJ2-3	ASGLAPDTQY
TRBV6-6	TRBJ2-7	ASSYSGGVGYEQY
TRBV5-1	TRBJ2-5	ASNGGRQETQY
TRBV7-9	TRBJ1-4	ASSPTEGQKLF
TRBV27	TRBJ2-7	ASSLFAGRSSYEQY
TRBV6-5	TRBJ2-1	ATKLQRSGRNEQF
TRBV16	TRBJ1-3	ASSPRQGYGNTIY
TRBV6-5	TRBJ2-7	ASSYRTGPPYEQY
TRBV12-5	TRBJ2-7	ASGLKAGRRGIQTTHYEQY
TRBV30	TRBJ2-7	ARGRQGIHEQY
TRBV7-2	TRBJ1-5	ASSLNPGMNQPQH
TRBV2	TRBJ1-2	ASRLTVHGYT
TRBV5-1	TRBJ1-2	ASRSGALKDGYT
TRBV18	TRBJ2-7	ASSPGGARSYEQY
TRBV5-5	TRBJ2-1	ASSLVAGGGNEQF
TRBV25-1	TRBJ1-1	ASSLTLARYTEAF
TRBV6-1	TRBJ1-4	ASSAGTANEKLF
TRBV4-1	TRBJ2-1	ASSQEVWRGANNEQF
TRBV18	TRBJ1-2	ASSQGAGGYT
TRBV15	TRBJ1-1	ATSNAGNTEAF
TRBV6-5	TRBJ1-1	ASRLPGGGGTEAF
TRBV2	TRBJ1-1	ASTLGRGVWAF
TRBV7-8	TRBJ1-3	ASSSFSGSSGNTIY